Listed below are T cell receptor beta chains from one sample, sequenced in a study of blood T cell repertoires in COVID-19. The table came from immunoSEQ multiplex PCR; TCRdb's copy has only in-frame clones and leaves some out. The sample lists 220,000 or so clones; roughly 84% were seen once. Sequenced material: PBMCs or T cells enriched from blood (not recorded which). All receptors come from a woman between 40 and 50 years old who had recovered from COVID-19. CDR3s include the opening cysteine and the closing phenylalanine or tryptophan. A D gene is named only where the DNA matches it firmly.

d_gene	j_gene	v_gene	CDR3aa
.	TRBJ1-4	TRBV11-2	CASSLVGGARVDEKLFF
TRBD1	TRBJ2-2	TRBV11-3	CASSYGTVTGELFF
TRBD2	TRBJ2-1	TRBV7-9	CASSFRGGRVYNEQFF
TRBD2	TRBJ2-1	TRBV11-3	CASSERLAGGEQFF
.	TRBJ1-2	TRBV14	CASSFRDMNYGYTF
.	TRBJ2-5	TRBV3-1/TRBV3-2	CASSRAQETQYF
TRBD1	TRBJ1-2	TRBV11-3	CASSFNRDSYGYTF
.	TRBJ2-1	TRBV2	CASSSDRTGKQFF
.	TRBJ1-6	TRBV9	CASSVAVDRNSPLHF
TRBD1	TRBJ2-1	TRBV24-1	CATGGQGAVNEQFF
.	TRBJ2-2	TRBV10-3	CAIRLELNTGELFF
TRBD1	TRBJ1-2	TRBV14	CASSQELQGDGYTF
.	TRBJ1-2	TRBV11-2	CASSLNSGADYGYTF
.	TRBJ2-2	TRBV9	CASSVVSANTGELFF
TRBD2	TRBJ2-1	TRBV7-2	CASSLAGLASYNEQFF
.	TRBJ1-2	TRBV20-1	CSASLFFHTGQYGYTF
.	TRBJ2-1	TRBV11-2	CASSFTGWDNEQFF
TRBD1	TRBJ1-3	TRBV7-8	CASSADRAGNTIYF
TRBD2	TRBJ2-1	TRBV28	CASRAGTSGLWGEQFF
TRBD2	TRBJ2-1	TRBV7-6	CASSSPRLAGGGNEQFF
TRBD2	TRBJ2-1	TRBV7-9	CASTKTSGIYNEQFF
.	TRBJ1-1	TRBV6-5	CASSYTGWSTEAFF
.	TRBJ1-3	TRBV11-2	CASSLSDRETPYIF
.	TRBJ2-7	TRBV7-6	CASSPDRGWYEQYF